This entry features one T cell receptor (beta chain) sequence. The target antigen is unknown. The J segment lost 2 bases and the V segment lost 4 bases, leaving 15 bases of the junction unmatched. CDR1 is SGHRS, CDR2 YFSETQ, per germline. The CDR3 loop spans 19 amino acids. This sample was taken from a study of shared clonotypes between healthy human individuals. Findings and caveats of the study: An effect of sequencing depth on clonotype sharing among donors was expected. Researchers sampled only blood; tissue repertoires likely differ.

The authors ran the assay at deep level. Per the study methods: ImmunoSEQ output lacked quality scores and full-length reads, limiting matched filtering. TCRdb keeps only in-frame clones here, not all; method: immunoSEQ multiplex PCR. Clone size and V and J calls were adopted from that table, with D and trimming inferred from the DNA. The sample holds over 400,000 clones, approximately 78% seen once. The specimen was PBMCs. The receptor was derived from a woman in her forties in good health. Some clones in this sample may be carry-over from other donors' samples. The chain links TRBV5-1 to TRBJ2-3; 11 bases are a match to TRBD2. The CDR3 nucleotides read TGCGCCAGCAGCCTACTCAGTCTAGCGGGAGGCGGGATCACAGATACGCAGTATTTT. Translation gives CASSLLSLAGGGITDTQYF.